The next 25 T cell receptor beta chains were all read from a single sample in a study of technical replicates of blood from a handful of donors. Clones were sequenced by immunoSEQ multiplex PCR, and TCRdb holds only the in-frame ones, with some missing. Of 95,000 to 100,000 clones detected, nearly 96% appear once; the ten largest clones hold approximately 0.2%. The sequencing sample was made of T cells isolated from PBMCs. Receptors originate from a human donor in good health.

The CDR3 protein is CASSFPGQGAGVTKVNEQFF. The CDR3 region has the DNA TGCGCCAGCAGCTTTCCTGGACAGGGGGCGGGAGTAACCAAAGTGAATGAGCAGTTCTTC. The chain combines TRBV5-1 with TRBJ2-1; 11 nucleotides agree with TRBD1. The length of the CDR3 is 20 residues. Looked up from germline, CDR1 is SGHRS and CDR2 is YFSETQ. J gave up 7 bases and V 2 bases, and 20 bases lay outside the gene matches. Together with reference TRBV5-1 and TRBJ2-1, the CDR3 gives the full variable domain: KAGVTQTPRYLIKTRGQQVTLSCSPISGHRSVSWYQQTPGQGLQFLFEYFSETQRNKGNFPGRFSGRQFSNSRSEMNVSTLELGDSALYLCASSFPGQGAGVTKVNEQFFGPGTRLTVL.

The rearrangement joins TRBV18 to TRBJ1-2; D gene ambiguous. Germline-derived CDR1 and CDR2 are KGHSH and LQKENI. The V end was cut by 3 bases, the J end by 6 bases, with 8 bases between. The CDR3 length is 12 residues. The CDR3 nucleotides read TGTGCCAGCTCACCGACTGAGAATGGCTACACCTTC. Protein: CASSPTENGYTF.

The rearrangement joins TRBV7-9 to TRBJ1-1, with D perhaps matching TRBD1 (5 bases). This CDR3 comprises 13 residues. V lost 4 bases to trimming and J lost 7 bases, with 13 bases between them. The germline gives CDR1 SEHNR, CDR2 FQNEAQ (reference sequence). CDR3 in amino acids: CASSSRNRSEAFF. CDR3 nucleotides: TGTGCCAGCAGCTCCCGGAACAGGAGTGAAGCTTTCTTT. Based on the CDR3 plus reference TRBV7-9 and TRBJ1-1, the full variable domain is DTGVSQNPRHKITKRGQNVTFRCDPISEHNRLYWYRQTLGQGPEFLTYFQNEAQLEKSRLLSDRFSAERPKGSFSTLEIQRTEQGDSAMYLCASSSRNRSEAFFGQGTRLTVV.

The chain couples TRBV19 to TRBJ1-2, with D possibly TRBD1 on 5 matching bases. Germline V gene data show CDR1 as LNHDA and CDR2 as SQIVND (reference sequence). The CDR3 length is 13 residues. The V and J ends lost 9 bases and 0 bases respectively, with 11 bases between them. CDR3 protein: CASDTGSNYGYTF. As DNA, the CDR3 is TGTGCCAGCGATACAGGTTCTAACTATGGCTACACCTTC.

This clone was counted a single time. The genes are TRBV6-1 and TRBJ2-3; 7 bases map to TRBD2. This CDR3 has 15 residues. V shed 2 bases, J shed 6 bases, and the junction held 8 bases outside the gene matches. Germline assignment: CDR1 MNHNS and CDR2 SASEGT. CDR3 sequence reads: CASSENLLAVDTQYF. CDR3 DNA: TGTGCCAGCAGTGAAAATTTGCTAGCGGTGGATACGCAGTATTTT.

With respect to this clone: The junction and the germline gene differ at one end; a read error may be behind it. This chain links TRBV14 with TRBJ2-7; 10 nucleotides line up with TRBD1. Germline V gene data show CDR1 as SGHDN and CDR2 as FVKESK. This CDR3 is built from 12 residues. CDR3 in amino acids: CASSQGQGKGNF. In DNA form, the CDR3 reads TGTGCCAGCAGCCAGGGACAGGGGAAAGGGAACTTC.

The sample holds one count of this clone. CDR3 DNA: TGTGCCAGTAGTATACATATCCAGGCTTCCTACGAGCAGTACTTC. Protein sequence: CASSIHIQASYEQYF. This rearrangement joins TRBV19 to TRBJ2-7, with no clear D. Trimming took off 2 bases at V and 1 base at J, with 12 bases between the two ends. The CDR3 contains 15 residues. CDR1 and CDR2 from the germline V gene are LNHDA and SQIVND (reference sequence).

The CDR3 spells CASGSKWALSNQPQHF. The CDR3 DNA is TGTGCCAGCGGTAGTAAATGGGCCCTTAGCAATCAGCCCCAGCATTTT. V gene TRBV21-1 combines with J gene TRBJ1-5; the DNA was not used to check the table's D call, TRBD1. TRBV21-1 is recorded as a pseudogene. The CDR3 has 16 amino acids.

The rearrangement joins TRBV27 to TRBJ2-1, with 11 positions matching TRBD2. CDR1 and CDR2 from the germline V gene are MNHEY and SMNVEV (reference sequence). The CDR3 runs to 16 residues. After removal of 0 bases from V and 2 bases from J, the junction contained 0 bases not matched to a gene. CDR3 in amino acids: CASSLSTSGTYNEQFF. The DNA for the CDR3 is TGTGCCAGCAGTTTATCGACTAGCGGGACCTACAATGAGCAGTTCTTC.

In its sample, this clone was seen once. The rearrangement links TRBV9 to TRBJ2-5; 13 bases align to TRBD2. Germline lookup yields CDR1 SGDLS and CDR2 YYNGEE. The trim removed 4 bases at V and 7 bases at J, leaving 16 bases unmatched. This CDR3 is 18 amino acids long. Here the CDR3 DNA reads TGTGCCAGCAGCCTCTCCGGGACTAGCGGGGCCGCCGCAGGGACCCAGTACTTC. Protein product: CASSLSGTSGAAAGTQYF.

The chain has TRBV6-4 and TRBJ1-1; no clear D. V was clipped by 6 bases and J by 11 bases, with 19 bases between them. CDR3 length: 13 amino acids. The V gene's germline CDR1 is MRHNA and CDR2 SNTAGT. The CDR3 is CASSTLPGSAAFF. The CDR3, as DNA: TGTGCCAGCAGCACTCTTCCGGGAAGCGCGGCTTTCTTT.

The chain uses TRBV11-2 and TRBJ1-1, with a weak D call TRBD1 (6 bases). The CDR3 spans 14 residues. CDR1 and CDR2 from the germline V gene are SGHAT and FQNNGV. V was cut by 1 base and J by 10 bases, with 16 bases left in between. As DNA, the CDR3 is TGTGCCAGCAGCTTAGCAATTCCAGGGGCTGGAGCTTTCTTT. This translates into CASSLAIPGAGAFF.

The gene calls are TRBV25-1 and TRBJ1-1; D remains unclear. The CDR3 spans 14 residues. Germline V gives CDR1 MGHDK, CDR2 SYGVNS. The V end lost 0 bases, the J end lost 4 bases, and 9 bases lay between the germline ends. This CDR3 reads CASSEYRGGTEAFF. CDR3 DNA sequence: TGTGCCAGCAGTGAATATCGGGGTGGCACTGAAGCTTTCTTT.

The rearrangement uses TRBV18 and TRBJ2-7, with 8 bases fitting TRBD1. Germline V gene lookup returns CDR1 KGHSH and CDR2 LQKENI. This CDR3 spans 14 amino acids. V shed 4 bases and J 4 bases; nucleotides not matched to a gene: 6. The CDR3 coding sequence is TGTGCCAGCTCACAGTCAGGGGGCGCGTACGAGCAGTACTTC. It translates to CASSQSGGAYEQYF. The full variable domain, completed using reference TRBV18 and TRBJ2-7, is NAGVMQNPRHLVRRRGQEARLRCSPMKGHSHVYWYRQLPEEGLKFMVYLQKENIIDESGMPKERFSAEFPKEGPSILRIQQVVRGDSAAYFCASSQSGGAYEQYFGPGTRLTVT.

The V call is TRBV4-1, the J call TRBJ1-1; no clear D. CDR3 length: 14 amino acids. Trimming left V 1 base short and J 0 bases short, with 6 bases between. Germline CDR1 reads MGHRA; CDR2 reads YSYEKL. CDR3: CASSQARMNTEAFF. CDR3 sequence (DNA): TGCGCCAGCAGCCAAGCCAGAATGAACACTGAAGCTTTCTTT.

This chain connects TRBV7-2 to TRBJ1-2; 7 bases align to TRBD1. Germline lookup yields CDR1 SGHTA and CDR2 FQGNSA. V was clipped by 7 bases and J by 4 bases; unmatched bases: 9. The CDR3 extends over 14 amino acids. Here the CDR3 reads CASTGQAGGYGYTF. Written as DNA, the CDR3 is TGTGCCAGCACCGGACAGGCAGGGGGCTATGGCTACACCTTC.

This chain uses TRBV7-9 with TRBJ2-3, with 9 bases matching TRBD2. This CDR3 has 18 amino acids. Germline assignment: CDR1 SEHNR and CDR2 FQNEAQ (reference sequence). Trimming at V came to 5 bases and at J to 1 base, leaving 13 bases not matched to a gene. This chain's CDR3 is CASSPLLAGEVGTDTQYF. The CDR3 bases are TGTGCCAGCAGCCCCCTATTAGCGGGAGAGGTTGGCACAGATACGCAGTATTTT.

The V and J genes are TRBV7-2 and TRBJ2-1; 8 nucleotides match TRBD2. CDR1 is SGHTA and CDR2 is FQGNSA in the germline V gene. V lost 5 bases, J lost 6 bases, and 9 bases stayed unmatched. The length of the CDR3 is 15 residues. The CDR3 coding sequence is TGTGCCAGCAGCCCGGGACTAGGGGCTAGCAATGAGCAGTTCTTC. Translated: CASSPGLGASNEQFF.

This chain connects TRBV15 to TRBJ2-3; TRBD2 matches at 11 bases. V trimming: 3 bases; J trimming: 0 bases; junction bases outside the gene matches: 5. The CDR3 has 17 amino acids. The germline CDR1 and CDR2 sequences are LNHNV and YYDKDF (reference sequence). CDR3 loop: CATSSLLAGGSTDTQYF. In nucleotides, the CDR3 is TGTGCCACCAGCAGCCTTCTAGCGGGAGGTAGCACAGATACGCAGTATTTT.

The chain couples TRBV7-9 to TRBJ1-1, with 7 positions matching TRBD1. The CDR3 has 12 amino acids. From germline, CDR1 is SEHNR and CDR2 FQNEAQ (reference sequence). Germline trimming cut 3 bases from V and 11 bases from J; bases unmatched to any gene: 6. This CDR3 is CASSFSLDRAFF. DNA for the CDR3: TGTGCCAGCAGCTTTTCTCTGGACAGGGCTTTCTTT.

The chain recombines TRBV5-4 with TRBJ1-1; TRBD1 might be the D (6 bases). The CDR3 covers 12 residues. Trimming removed 8 bases from V and 4 bases from J, with 12 bases in between. From germline, CDR1 is SGHNT and CDR2 YYREEE (reference sequence). In DNA form, the CDR3 reads TGTGCCAGTACACAGGGCGGCACTGAAGCTTTCTTT. It specifies CASTQGGTEAFF.

The chain is built from TRBV9 and TRBJ2-7; 7 bases match TRBD2. CDR1 is SGDLS and CDR2 is YYNGEE in the germline V gene. With 3 bases clipped from V and 6 bases from J, the junction kept 9 bases outside the gene matches. This CDR3 region has 14 residues. DNA of the CDR3: TGTGCCAGCAGCGGTAACAGCGGGGTTGGCGAGCAGTACTTC. This translates into CASSGNSGVGEQYF.

The genes are TRBV25-1 and TRBJ2-6; D is unclear. Germline lookup yields CDR1 MGHDK and CDR2 SYGVNS. V shed 5 bases and J shed 2 bases, with 4 bases lying between them. This CDR3 spans 13 amino acids. The CDR3 bases are TGTGCCAGCAGTTCAACTGGGGCCAACGTCCTGACTTTC. The encoded protein is CASSSTGANVLTF.

The chain uses TRBV27 and TRBJ2-3, with 8 bases that match TRBD1. The junction had 2 bases not matched to a gene; V was cut back by 6 bases and J by 6 bases. Germline CDR1 and CDR2: MNHEY and SMNVEV (reference sequence). CDR3 length equals 12 residues. CDR3 sequence (DNA): TGTGCCAGCAGCAGGGACAGGGATACGCAGTATTTT. Protein product: CASSRDRDTQYF.

V and J are TRBV6-1 and TRBJ1-1, with D possibly TRBD1 on 5 matching bases. Germline values: CDR1 MNHNS, CDR2 SASEGT. There are 13 residues in the CDR3. Trimming shortened V by 4 bases and J by 0 bases, and 6 bases separated the two germline ends. The CDR3 nucleotides read TGTGCCAGCAGTGGACAGATGAACACTGAAGCTTTCTTT. As protein: CASSGQMNTEAFF.